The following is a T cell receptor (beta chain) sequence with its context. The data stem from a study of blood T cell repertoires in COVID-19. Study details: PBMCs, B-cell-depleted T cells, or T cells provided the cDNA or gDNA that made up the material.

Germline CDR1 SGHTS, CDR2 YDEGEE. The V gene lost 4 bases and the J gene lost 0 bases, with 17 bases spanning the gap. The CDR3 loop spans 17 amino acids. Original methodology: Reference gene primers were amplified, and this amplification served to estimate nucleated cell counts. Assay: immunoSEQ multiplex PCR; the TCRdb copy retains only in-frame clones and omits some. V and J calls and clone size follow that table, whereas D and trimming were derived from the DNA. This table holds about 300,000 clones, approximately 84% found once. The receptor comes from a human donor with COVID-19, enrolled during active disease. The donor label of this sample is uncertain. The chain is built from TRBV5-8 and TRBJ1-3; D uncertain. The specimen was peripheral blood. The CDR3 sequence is CASSLRRGNSSGNTIYF. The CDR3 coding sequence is TGTGCCAGCAGCCTCCGACGGGGAAACTCCTCTGGAAACACCATATATTTT.